The T cell receptor beta chain under discussion was sequenced for a study of T cells in Graves' hyperthyroidism and ophthalmopathy. As for the study in general: At the time of initial diagnosis and before any treatment, peripheral blood was collected. Notes on the study in general: A model of 13 V-J pairs discriminated ophthalmopathy from stable hyperthyroidism.

The germline V gene has CDR1 MNHNS and CDR2 SASEGT. Trimming removed 6 bases from V and 4 bases from J, with 12 bases in between. The CDR3 covers 13 residues. In this sample, this clonotype turned up many times. The antigen is unknown. RNA transcripts were the template for amplifying TCR beta CDR3 regions. Carried out on the TCR CDR3, a first-round RT-PCR used the HTBI primer set. TCRdb passed the multiplex PCR reads through MiXCR, listing each CDR3 protein once. This sample has under 450,000 distinct CDR3 sequences, with roughly 12% found just once. First hyperthyroidism diagnosis is when the blood sample was obtained, before any ophthalmopathy symptoms.

Sequencing was carried out using blood. The clonotype was recovered from a man in his thirties or forties with Graves' hyperthyroidism that later progressed to Graves' ophthalmopathy. This chain links TRBV6-1 with TRBJ1-2; D is unclear. CDR3 nucleotides: TGTGCCAGCAGGGCTCTTATTAGCTATGGCTACACCTTC. It is translated as CASRALISYGYTF.